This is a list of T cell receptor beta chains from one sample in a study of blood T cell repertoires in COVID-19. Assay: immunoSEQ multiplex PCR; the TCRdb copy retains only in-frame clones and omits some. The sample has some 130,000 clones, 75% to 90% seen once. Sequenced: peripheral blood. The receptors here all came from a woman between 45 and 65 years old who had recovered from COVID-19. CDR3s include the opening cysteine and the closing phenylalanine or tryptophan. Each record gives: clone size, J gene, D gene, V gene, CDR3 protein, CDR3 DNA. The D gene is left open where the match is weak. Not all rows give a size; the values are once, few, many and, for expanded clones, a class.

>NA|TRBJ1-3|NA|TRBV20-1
CSARGGDTIYF
TGCAGTGCCAGGGGAGGGGACACCATATATTTT
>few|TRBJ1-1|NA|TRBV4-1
CASSPYEGRNTEAFF
TGCGCCAGCAGCCCGTATGAGGGTCGGAACACTGAAGCTTTCTTT
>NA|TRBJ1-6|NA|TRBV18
CASSPNVIGARDSPLHF
TGTGCCAGCTCACCCAACGTAATAGGGGCACGGGATTCACCCCTCCACTTT
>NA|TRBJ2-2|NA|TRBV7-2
CASSQTGELFF
TGTGCCAGCAGCCAAACCGGGGAGCTGTTTTTT
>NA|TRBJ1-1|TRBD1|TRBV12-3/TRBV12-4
CASRQTGGFEAFF
TGTGCCAGCAGACAGACAGGGGGCTTCGAAGCTTTCTTT
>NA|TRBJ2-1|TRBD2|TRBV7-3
CASSLGPAGGYNEQFF
TGTGCCAGCAGCTTAGGTCCAGCGGGGGGATACAATGAGCAGTTCTTC
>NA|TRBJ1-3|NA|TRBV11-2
CASSLTSGNTIYF
TGTGCCAGCAGTCTAACCTCGGGAAACACCATATATTTT
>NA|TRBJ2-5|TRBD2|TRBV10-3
CAISEGLAEREQETQYF
TGTGCCATCAGTGAGGGACTAGCGGAACGGGAACAAGAGACCCAGTACTTC
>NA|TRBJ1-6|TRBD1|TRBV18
CASSRDREYSPLHF
TGTGCCAGCTCACGGGACAGGGAGTATTCACCCCTCCACTTT
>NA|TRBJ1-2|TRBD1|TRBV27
CASRRQGAALFGIYGYTF
TGTGCCAGCAGACGACAGGGGGCAGCTTTGTTTGGAATCTATGGCTACACCTTC
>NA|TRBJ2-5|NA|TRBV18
CASSPNQPPRGTQYF
TGTGCCAGCTCACCAAACCAACCCCCTCGCGGCACCCAGTACTTC
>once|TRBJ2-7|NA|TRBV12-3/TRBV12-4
CASSPSRQTGQYF
TGTGCCAGCAGTCCATCCCGGCAGACGGGGCAGTACTTC
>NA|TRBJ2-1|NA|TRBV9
CASSVGAFNNEQFF
TGTGCCAGCAGCGTGGGGGCCTTCAACAATGAGCAGTTCTTC
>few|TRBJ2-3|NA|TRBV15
CATSGLSDTQYF
TGTGCCACCAGCGGACTATCAGATACGCAGTATTTT
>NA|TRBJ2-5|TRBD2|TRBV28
CASSASGPRQETQYF
TGTGCCAGCAGTGCTAGCGGGCCCCGTCAAGAGACCCAGTACTTC
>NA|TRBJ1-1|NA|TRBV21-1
CASSKIPGWAGGTEAFF
NA
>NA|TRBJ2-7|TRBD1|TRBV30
CAWSPPRGTGAEQYF
TGTGCCTGGAGTCCTCCCAGAGGGACAGGGGCCGAGCAGTACTTC
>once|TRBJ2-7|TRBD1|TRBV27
CASSQKTGTGGEQYF
TGTGCCAGCAGCCAAAAGACCGGGACAGGGGGCGAGCAGTACTTC
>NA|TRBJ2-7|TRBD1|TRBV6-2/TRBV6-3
CASSYPPDRGWAYEQYF
TGTGCCAGCAGTTACCCTCCCGACAGGGGTTGGGCCTACGAGCAGTACTTC
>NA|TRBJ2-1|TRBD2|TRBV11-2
CASSSPGGRPGSYNEQFF
TGTGCCAGCAGCTCCCCTGGCGGGAGACCGGGCTCCTACAATGAGCAGTTCTTC
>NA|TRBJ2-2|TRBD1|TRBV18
CASSPAGTENTGELFF
TGTGCCAGCTCACCGGCCGGGACAGAGAACACCGGGGAGCTGTTTTTT
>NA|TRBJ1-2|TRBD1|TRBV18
CASSPFSRDRQSNYGYTF
TGTGCCAGCTCACCATTCTCCCGGGACAGGCAATCTAACTATGGCTACACCTTC
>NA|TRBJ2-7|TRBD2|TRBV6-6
CASSTQREAGEQYF
TGTGCCAGCAGCACGCAGCGGGAGGCAGGCGAGCAGTACTTC
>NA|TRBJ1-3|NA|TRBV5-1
CASSLDGDSGNTIYF
TGCGCCAGCAGCTTGGACGGGGACTCTGGAAACACCATATATTTT
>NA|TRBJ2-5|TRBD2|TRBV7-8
CASSFAGEIETQYF
TGTGCCAGCAGCTTTGCGGGAGAGATAGAGACCCAGTACTTC
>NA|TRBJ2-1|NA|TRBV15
CATSRGWGLRHNEQFF
TGTGCCACCAGCAGGGGCTGGGGGCTTCGTCACAATGAGCAGTTCTTC
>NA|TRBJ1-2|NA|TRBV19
CASKRGGPRNLYGYTF
TGTGCCAGTAAAAGGGGTGGGCCAAGGAACCTATATGGCTACACCTTC
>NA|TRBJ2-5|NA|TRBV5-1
CASSLDREETQYF
TGCGCCAGCAGCTTGGACAGGGAAGAGACCCAGTACTTC
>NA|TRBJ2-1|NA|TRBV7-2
CASSSLGPRHNEQFF
TGTGCCAGCAGCTCTCTAGGTCCCAGACACAATGAGCAGTTCTTC
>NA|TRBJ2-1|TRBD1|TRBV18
CASSPTTGGPRAFGNEQFF
TGTGCCAGCTCGCCCACGACAGGGGGACCCCGCGCCTTTGGCAATGAGCAGTTCTTC
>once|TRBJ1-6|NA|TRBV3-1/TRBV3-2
CASSQEFGGPLHF
TGTGCCAGCAGCCAAGAGTTCGGAGGCCCCCTCCACTTT
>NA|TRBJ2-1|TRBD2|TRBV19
CASREAGNYNEQFF
TGTGCCAGTAGGGAAGCGGGGAACTACAATGAGCAGTTCTTC
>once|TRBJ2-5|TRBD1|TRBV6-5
CASGGQAQETQYF
TGTGCCAGCGGAGGACAGGCACAAGAGACCCAGTACTTC
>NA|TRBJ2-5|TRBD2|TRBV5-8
CASSWGRVLAGGIETQYF
TGTGCCAGCAGCTGGGGAAGAGTACTAGCGGGAGGGATCGAGACCCAGTACTTC
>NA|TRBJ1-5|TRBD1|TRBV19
CASSLGTGTRLSQPQHF
TGTGCCAGTAGTCTCGGGACAGGGACGAGATTAAGTCAGCCCCAGCATTTT
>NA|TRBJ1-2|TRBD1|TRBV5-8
CASSPPGQGYGYTF
TGTGCCAGCAGCCCTCCGGGACAGGGATATGGCTACACCTTC
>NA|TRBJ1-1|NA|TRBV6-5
CASSYQDSSNTEAFF
TGTGCCAGCAGTTACCAGGACAGTAGTAACACTGAAGCTTTCTTT
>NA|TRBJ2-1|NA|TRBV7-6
CASNRYHEQFF
TGTGCCAGCAACCGGTACCATGAGCAGTTCTTC
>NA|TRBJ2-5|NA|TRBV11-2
CASSSQETQYF
TGTGCCAGCAGCTCGCAAGAGACCCAGTACTTC
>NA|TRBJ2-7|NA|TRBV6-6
CASSLQLTYEQYF
TGTGCCAGCAGTTTACAATTAACCTACGAGCAGTACTTC
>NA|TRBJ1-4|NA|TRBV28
CASSLPPGSGEKLFF
TGTGCCAGCAGTTTACCCCCAGGATCGGGGGAAAAACTGTTTTTT
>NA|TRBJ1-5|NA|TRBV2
CASSSRTANQPQHF
TGTGCCAGCAGTTCTAGGACAGCAAATCAGCCCCAGCATTTT
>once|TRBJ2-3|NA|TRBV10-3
CVISESMANTQYF
TGTGTCATCAGTGAGTCGATGGCCAATACGCAGTATTTT
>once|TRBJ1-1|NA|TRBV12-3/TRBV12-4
CASSFRLGFEAFF
TGTGCCAGCAGTTTTAGACTAGGATTTGAAGCTTTCTTT
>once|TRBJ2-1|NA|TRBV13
CASSSSANSYNEQFF
TGTGCCAGCAGCTCATCTGCGAACTCCTACAATGAGCAGTTCTTC
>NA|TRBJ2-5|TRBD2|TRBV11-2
CASSWGLAGLETQYF
TGTGCCAGCAGCTGGGGGCTAGCGGGATTAGAGACCCAGTACTTC
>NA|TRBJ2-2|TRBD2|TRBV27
CASSSLAVNTGELFF
TGTGCCAGCAGTTCACTAGCGGTGAACACCGGGGAGCTGTTTTTT
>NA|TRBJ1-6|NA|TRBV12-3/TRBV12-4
CASSFQGSSPLHF
TGTGCCAGCAGTTTTCAGGGCTCTTCACCCCTCCACTTT
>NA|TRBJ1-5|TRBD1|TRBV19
CASRDRGVGNQPQHF
TGTGCCAGTAGGGACAGGGGAGTGGGCAATCAGCCCCAGCATTTT